The rows below give T cell receptor beta chains drawn from one sample of a study of blood T cell repertoires in COVID-19. Libraries were prepared by immunoSEQ multiplex PCR; TCRdb keeps only in-frame clonotypes and omits some of them. The sample includes about 75,000 clones, over 65% seen only once; the top ten take around 2.6%. Sequencing was performed on peripheral blood. The source is a human donor with acute or convalescent COVID-19. The donor label of this sample is uncertain. CDR3s include the opening cysteine and the closing phenylalanine or tryptophan. The order of the fields is V gene, J gene, clone size, D gene, CDR3 DNA, CDR3 protein. D genes are given only for firm matches. Size is stated for part of the rows, as once, few or many counts, or as a class when the clone is expanded.

>TRBV28|TRBJ1-2|NA|NA
TGTGCCAGCAACTCAGACAGCGCCTATGGCTACACCTTC
CASNSDSAYGYTF
>TRBV10-3|TRBJ1-2|NA|NA
TGTGCCATCAGTGAACTCGGGGGGCAGTACTATGGCTACACCTTC
CAISELGGQYYGYTF
>TRBV4-2|TRBJ2-1|NA|NA
TGTGCCAGCAGCCAAGATGGTCTAGGTTACAATGAGCAGTTCTTC
CASSQDGLGYNEQFF
>TRBV4-3|TRBJ1-4|NA|NA
TGCGCCAGCAGCCCTCAGGGTGGTAGAGTTAATGAAAAACTGTTTTTT
CASSPQGGRVNEKLFF
>TRBV30|TRBJ1-5|NA|TRBD1
TGTGCCTGGAGTGTACGGGGACAGGGGGGTGTACAGCCCCAGCATTTT
CAWSVRGQGGVQPQHF
>TRBV4-3|TRBJ2-6|few|TRBD1
TGCGCCAGCAGCCAGGTTCCAACAGGGGATGGGGCCAACGTCCTGACTTTC
CASSQVPTGDGANVLTF
>TRBV7-2|TRBJ1-3|NA|NA
TGTGCCAGCAGCTGGGACATTGGAAACACCATATATTTT
CASSWDIGNTIYF
>TRBV29-1|TRBJ1-2|NA|NA
TGCAGCGTTGACGATGGCTACACCTTC
CSVDDGYTF
>TRBV11-3|TRBJ2-1|NA|NA
TGTGCCAGCAGCTCCAGTGGACAGAATGAGCAGTTCTTC
CASSSSGQNEQFF
>TRBV7-4|TRBJ1-5|NA|NA
TGTGCCAGCAGTTTTTACTACTATTATAGCAATCAGCCCCAGCATTTT
CASSFYYYYSNQPQHF
>TRBV6-5|TRBJ2-3|NA|TRBD1
TGTGCCAGCAGCCGGACAGGGAAAGATACGCAGTATTTT
CASSRTGKDTQYF
>TRBV6-5|TRBJ2-2|few|TRBD2
TGTGCCAGCAGTTATCTAGGGACTAATAAGGGCGGGGAGCTGTTTTTT
CASSYLGTNKGGELFF
>TRBV5-6|TRBJ2-1|few|TRBD1
TGTGCCAGCAGCTTCGTACAGGGGAACAATGAGCAGTTCTTC
CASSFVQGNNEQFF
>TRBV7-2|TRBJ1-5|NA|NA
TGTGCCAGCAGCTTAGGTCTGGAGGTCAGCCCCCAGCATTTT
CASSLGLEVSPQHF
>TRBV6-5|TRBJ2-7|NA|NA
TGTGCCAGCAGTTACTCCGGTCAGCGGTTCTCCTACGAGCAGTACTTC
CASSYSGQRFSYEQYF
>TRBV28|TRBJ1-2|few|TRBD1
TGTGCCAGCACCTACTCCGGGACAGGAGGCTACACCTTC
CASTYSGTGGYTF
>TRBV6-7|TRBJ1-1|NA|NA
TGTGCCAGCTTGGGAGAAACTGAAGCTTTCTTT
CASLGETEAFF
>TRBV10-3|TRBJ2-3|NA|TRBD1
TGTGCCATCAACTCGGGACAGGGACCAGATACGCAGTATTTT
CAINSGQGPDTQYF
>TRBV28|TRBJ2-5|NA|NA
TGTGCCAGCAGTTTAAACGGTTGGGCAGGGGTCGAGACCCAGTACTTC
CASSLNGWAGVETQYF
>TRBV2|TRBJ1-1|NA|NA
TGTGCCAGCAGGCGGAACACTGAAGCTTTCTTT
CASRRNTEAFF
>TRBV29-1|TRBJ1-1|NA|NA
TGCAGCGTTGAAAGGGGTGAAGCTTTCTTT
CSVERGEAFF
>TRBV9|TRBJ2-2|NA|TRBD1
TGTGCCAGCAGCGACACCGGGACAGGGCCCGGGGAGCTGTTTTTT
CASSDTGTGPGELFF
>TRBV19|TRBJ1-4|NA|TRBD1
TGTGCCAGTAGTGCACAGGGGGCGACTAATGAAAAACTGTTTTTT
CASSAQGATNEKLFF
>TRBV19|TRBJ2-3|once|TRBD1
TGTGCCAGTAGTCCGGACAGGGCCGGTACGCAGTATTTT
CASSPDRAGTQYF